Given below is one T cell receptor (beta chain) in context. Its antigen is undetermined. Sequencing was performed with immunoSEQ multiplex PCR; in TCRdb, only in-frame clones are kept and a portion is missing. The table has roughly 76,000 clones, approximately 73% seen once. Focal radiation plus CTLA-4 blockade with ipilimumab was administered to patients who had chemo-refractory metastatic non-small-cell lung cancer. This record belongs to a study of radiotherapy plus CTLA-4 blockade in lung cancer. Study context: There were objective responses in 18% of patients, and around 31% had disease control.

The V end was cut by 2 bases, the J end by 0 bases, with 10 bases between. CDR1 and CDR2 (germline): ENHRY, SYGVKD. The CDR3 is made up of 15 amino acids. The study's findings and limits: Clones of tumor-derived TCRs expanded in blood after radiotherapy plus ipilimumab. Best predicting response, reportedly, were early blood T cell clone dynamics, with interferon-beta.

The chain employs TRBV10-3 and TRBJ1-1; D unclear. The sample was peripheral blood, taken from a patient treated with radiotherapy plus ipilimumab. The source is a human donor with non-small cell lung cancer whose response to radiotherapy plus ipilimumab could not be evaluated. CDR3 region: CAISEREGMNTEAFF. CDR3 bases: TGTGCCATCAGTGAGAGGGAGGGCATGAACACTGAAGCTTTCTTT.